This is a list of T cell receptor beta chains from one sample in a study of sequential checkpoint blockade in melanoma. Method: immunoSEQ multiplex PCR; TCRdb's copy keeps in-frame clones and lacks some. In the table there are 15,000 to 20,000 clones, more than 60% of which are singletons. The source was CD8+ T cells sorted from blood (inferred from file names), collected from a patient given nivolumab and ipilimumab in sequence. All receptors derive from a human donor with melanoma. Both conserved end residues are part of each CDR3. Each record gives: V gene, clone size, J gene, D gene, CDR3 DNA, CDR3 protein. The D gene is left open where the match is weak. The size field is filled for only some rows; it gives once, few, many or a size class.

TRBV21-1,few,TRBJ2-1,-,TGTGCCAGCAGCAATTTAGTAACGAGGCATGAGCAGTTCTTC,CASSNLVTRHEQFF
TRBV9,once,TRBJ2-1,TRBD2,TGTGCCAGCAGCGATTCCATAGCGGGGGGGCTTGAGAATGAGCAGTTCTTC,CASSDSIAGGLENEQFF
TRBV9,-,TRBJ2-3,TRBD2,TGTGCCAGCAACAGCGGGGGAAACACAGATACGCAGTATTTT,CASNSGGNTDTQYF
TRBV4-2,-,TRBJ2-7,-,TGTGCCAGCAGCCAAGATACGGGGGGCCTATACGAGCAGTACTTC,CASSQDTGGLYEQYF
TRBV9,-,TRBJ1-2,TRBD1,TGTGCCAGCGCCGTTACGGCAGGGGGCGCCTATGGCTACACCTTC,CASAVTAGGAYGYTF
TRBV27,-,TRBJ2-7,-,TGTGCCAGCAGTTTATTCGGGGCGGGATACGAGCAGTACTTC,CASSLFGAGYEQYF
TRBV29-1,-,TRBJ2-1,TRBD2,TGCAGCGTAAAGCGGGGGGGGTTTAGGAATGAGCAGTTCTTC,CSVKRGGFRNEQFF
TRBV4-2,-,TRBJ1-4,-,TGTGCCAGCAAAACCGGGGCAACTAATGAAAAACTGTTTTTT,CASKTGATNEKLFF
TRBV11-3,once,TRBJ1-1,-,TGTGCCAGCAGCTTAGGAACAGGCTGGGATTTCTTT,CASSLGTGWDFF
TRBV27,few,TRBJ1-2,-,TGTGCCAGCAGTTCCCTCCTGGGGGGGGCGGCTGGCTACACCTTC,CASSSLLGGAAGYTF
TRBV6-5,-,TRBJ2-2,-,TGTGCCAGCAGTTATACAAAGAACACCGGGGAGCTGTTTTTT,CASSYTKNTGELFF
TRBV19,-,TRBJ2-1,-,TGTGCCAGTAGTACTCTCGGAGGAGATGAGCAGTTCTTC,CASSTLGGDEQFF
TRBV5-4,-,TRBJ2-2,TRBD1,TGTGCCAGCAGCTCCGTATGGACAGGGGGATGGGCCGGGGAGCTGTTTTTT,CASSSVWTGGWAGELFF
TRBV27,-,TRBJ2-7,TRBD1,TGTGCCAGCAGTTTAGGGACAGGAGAGTACGAGCAGTACTTC,CASSLGTGEYEQYF
TRBV5-8,few,TRBJ2-1,TRBD2,TGTGCCAGCAGGCCTCTCGCGGGGGGTAACAATGAGCAGTTCTTC,CASRPLAGGNNEQFF
TRBV5-4,few,TRBJ1-4,-,TGTGCCAGCAGCTTGGCCGGGTCTGGTGAAAAACTGTTTTTT,CASSLAGSGEKLFF
TRBV11-3,-,TRBJ1-1,-,TGTGCCAGCAGCTCCTACTCCGGGACTGAAGCTTTCTTT,CASSSYSGTEAFF
TRBV18,-,TRBJ2-5,TRBD2,TGTGCCAGCTCTCAAAGCGGGGGGTTCAAGACCCAGTACTTC,CASSQSGGFKTQYF
TRBV27,-,TRBJ2-7,-,TGTGCCAGCAGCCGAAGAACAGGGCCTAAAAACTACGAGCAGTACTTC,CASSRRTGPKNYEQYF
TRBV6-4,-,TRBJ2-3,-,TGTGCCAGCAGTGACTATGGGGGGGCATCAGATACGCAGTATTTT,CASSDYGGASDTQYF
TRBV28,medium-sized,TRBJ1-1,TRBD1,TGTGCCAGCAGTTTCCCTTCGACAGGGCAAGCTTTCTTT,CASSFPSTGQAFF
TRBV7-8,-,TRBJ1-3,-,TGTGCCAGCACCGGGGGGAACACCATATATTTT,CASTGGNTIYF
TRBV7-3,-,TRBJ1-6,-,TGTGCCAGCAGGGGGGGTGGGGCGAATTCACCCCTCCACTTT,CASRGGGANSPLHF
TRBV6-1,-,TRBJ2-4,-,TGTGCCAGCAGTTCCGCATCGGACATTCAGTACTTC,CASSSASDIQYF
TRBV27,-,TRBJ1-1,TRBD1,TGTGCCAGCAGTTTAGGGACAGGGGTTACTGAAGCTTTCTTT,CASSLGTGVTEAFF
TRBV19,few,TRBJ2-2,-,TGTGCCAGTACGGGCCTAGGGAGAACCGGGGAGCTGTTTTTT,CASTGLGRTGELFF
TRBV4-2,few,TRBJ2-3,TRBD1,TGTGCCAGCAGTCTACGACAGGGGTCAACAGATACGCAGTATTTT,CASSLRQGSTDTQYF
TRBV5-4,-,TRBJ2-1,TRBD2,TGTGCCAGCAGCTTAACTGTAGCGGGGGGCCACAATGAGCAGTTCTTC,CASSLTVAGGHNEQFF